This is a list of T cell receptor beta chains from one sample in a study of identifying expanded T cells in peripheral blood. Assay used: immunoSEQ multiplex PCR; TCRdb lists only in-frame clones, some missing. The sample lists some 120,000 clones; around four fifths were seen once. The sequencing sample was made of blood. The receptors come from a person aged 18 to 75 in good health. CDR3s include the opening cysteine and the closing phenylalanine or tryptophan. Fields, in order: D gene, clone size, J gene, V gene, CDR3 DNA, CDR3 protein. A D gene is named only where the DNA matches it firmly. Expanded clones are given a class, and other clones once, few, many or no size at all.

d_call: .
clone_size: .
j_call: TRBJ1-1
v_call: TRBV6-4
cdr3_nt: TGTGCCAGCAGTGACTCGAGTCTCCGAAAAGGAAGACCGAACACTGAAGCTTTCTTT
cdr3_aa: CASSDSSLRKGRPNTEAFF

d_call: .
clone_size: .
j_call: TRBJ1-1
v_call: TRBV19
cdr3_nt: TGTGCCAGTACCACAACTTGGGCCTACACTGAAGCTTTCTTT
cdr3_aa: CASTTTWAYTEAFF

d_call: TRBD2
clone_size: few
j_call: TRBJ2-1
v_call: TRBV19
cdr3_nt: TGTGCCAGTAATATGGGGGGGTGGTTCAATGAGCAGTTCTTC
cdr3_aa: CASNMGGWFNEQFF

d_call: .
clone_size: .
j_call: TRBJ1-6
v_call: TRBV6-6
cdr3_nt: TGTGCCAGCAGCCTTAACCGCCAAGGAGGCTCACCCCTCCACTTT
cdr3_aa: CASSLNRQGGSPLHF

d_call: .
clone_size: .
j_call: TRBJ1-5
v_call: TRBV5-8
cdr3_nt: TGTGCCAGCAGCCCCGGTAGGCTTGGCAGACATCAGCCCCAGCATTTT
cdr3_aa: CASSPGRLGRHQPQHF

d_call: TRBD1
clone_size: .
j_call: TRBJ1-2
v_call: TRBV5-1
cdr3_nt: TGCGCCAGCAGCAACGGACAGGGCAGCTATGGCTACACCTTC
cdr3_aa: CASSNGQGSYGYTF

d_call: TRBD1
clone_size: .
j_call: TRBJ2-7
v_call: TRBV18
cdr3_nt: TGTGCCAGCTCACCCGGACAGGGGGAGTACGAGCAGTACTTC
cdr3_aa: CASSPGQGEYEQYF

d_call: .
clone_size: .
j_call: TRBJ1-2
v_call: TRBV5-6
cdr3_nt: TGTGCCAGCAGCCCCCTCGACAGGAGGTATGGCTACACCTTC
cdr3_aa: CASSPLDRRYGYTF

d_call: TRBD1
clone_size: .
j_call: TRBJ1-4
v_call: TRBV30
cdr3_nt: TGTGCCTGGAGTGGACAGGGTTTCGAAAAACTGTTTTTT
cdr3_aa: CAWSGQGFEKLFF

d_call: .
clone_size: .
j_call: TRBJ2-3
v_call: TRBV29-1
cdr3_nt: TGCAGCGTTGCGGACATAGATACGCAGTATTTT
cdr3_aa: CSVADIDTQYF

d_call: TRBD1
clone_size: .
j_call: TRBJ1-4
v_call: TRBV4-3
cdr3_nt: TGCGCCAGCAGCCAAGATGCCGGGACAGGTTCTGGAGAAAAACTGTTTTTT
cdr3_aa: CASSQDAGTGSGEKLFF

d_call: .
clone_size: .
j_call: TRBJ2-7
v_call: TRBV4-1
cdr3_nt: TGCGCCAGCAGCCAACCCAATAGCGCGTACGAGCAGTACTTC
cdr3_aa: CASSQPNSAYEQYF